The 29 T cell receptor beta chains given below trace back to one sample, sequenced in a study of shared clonotypes between healthy human individuals. Libraries were prepared by immunoSEQ multiplex PCR; TCRdb keeps only in-frame clonotypes and omits some of them. Among about a million clones listed, around 77% were seen once. Sequencing was performed on memory CD4+ T cells from PBMCs. Subset of the sample: CD45RA-negative fraction. These receptors were obtained from a man aged 18 to 35 in good health. Some clones in this sample may be carry-over from other donors' samples.

This chain uses TRBV2 with TRBJ2-1; no clear D. Germline CDR1 SNHLY, CDR2 FYNNEI. CDR3 length equals 14 residues. Deletions cut 8 bases from V and 4 bases from J, with 15 bases between. The CDR3 region has the DNA TGTGCCAGCCTCCGGGCCCTAACTTACAATGAGCAGTTCTTC. Protein: CASLRALTYNEQFF. The whole variable domain, filled in from reference TRBV2 and TRBJ2-1, reads EPEVTQTPSHQVTQMGQEVILRCVPISNHLYFYWYRQILGQKVEFLVSFYNNEISEKSEIFDDQFSVERPDGSNFTLKIRSTKLEDSAMYFCASLRALTYNEQFFGPGTRLTVL.

V is TRBV9 and J is TRBJ1-2, with TRBD1 matching 8 bases. In germline, CDR1 is SGDLS, CDR2 YYNGEE. The V gene end was trimmed by 0 bases and the J gene end by 3 bases; junction bases not matched to a gene: 7. There are 16 residues in the CDR3. CDR3 protein: CASSVAGQGDYYGYTF. The CDR3 coding sequence is TGTGCCAGCAGCGTAGCCGGACAGGGAGATTACTATGGCTACACCTTC.

There are many counts of this clone. This chain joins TRBV6-1 and TRBJ1-4; TRBD1 is a possible D gene (6 bases). The CDR3 length is 11 residues. Germline assignment: CDR1 MNHNS and CDR2 SASEGT. V was pared by 1 base and J by 17 bases, with 11 bases between. The CDR3: CASSEDRVVFF. The CDR3 DNA sequence: TGTGCCAGCAGTGAAGACAGGGTAGTATTTTTT.

With respect to this clone: The junction does not match germline at one end; this may be a read error. V and J are TRBV29-1 and TRBJ1-5; tentatively, D is TRBD1 (6 bases). There are 13 residues in the CDR3. Germline V gene lookup returns CDR1 SQVTM and CDR2 ANQGSEA. In DNA, the CDR3 is TGCAGCGTCTCCTCGGGGGGCAATCAGCCCCGGCATTTT. As protein: CSVSSGGNQPRHF.

The chain carries TRBV2 and TRBJ2-3; TRBD2 matches 8 bases. This CDR3 has 14 amino acids. The V and J ends lost 4 bases and 2 bases, in that order; junction bases with no gene match: 2. Looked up from germline, CDR1 is SNHLY and CDR2 is FYNNEI. DNA for the CDR3: TGTGCCAGCAGTGGACTAGCGCACACAGATACGCAGTATTTT. Translation: CASSGLAHTDTQYF.

The CDR3 loop is CASMRMLGEKLFF. CDR3 nucleotides: TGTGCCAGCATGCGAATGCTGGGTGAAAAACTGTTTTTT. The V gene is TRBV28, the J gene TRBJ1-4; D gene unclear. Per the germline V gene, CDR1 is MDHEN and CDR2 is SYDVKM. V was shortened by 7 bases and J by 7 bases, with 13 bases between the two germline ends. CDR3 size: 13 residues.

The V call is TRBV29-1, the J call TRBJ2-1; the D is unclear. V shed 3 bases and J shed 1 base, with 10 bases lying between them. The CDR3 covers 14 residues. Per germline, CDR1 SQVTM and CDR2 ANQGSEA. The CDR3 DNA sequence: TGCAGCGTTGACCCCACTCTGTCCTACAATGAGCAGTTCTTC. This translates into CSVDPTLSYNEQFF.

The V and J genes are TRBV25-1 and TRBJ1-1, with a tentative D call TRBD1 (5 bases). CDR1 is MGHDK, CDR2 SYGVNS, per germline. Trimming removed 3 bases from V and 3 bases from J, with 11 bases in between. This CDR3 comprises 14 residues. CDR3 sequence: CASSEWGSYTEAFF. The DNA for the CDR3 is TGTGCCAGCAGTGAGTGGGGGTCGTACACTGAAGCTTTCTTT.

This clone was recorded a few times. CDR3 residues: CASSSRAPREWENTEAFF. CDR3 in DNA: TGTGCCAGCAGCTCAAGGGCCCCCAGGGAGTGGGAGAACACTGAAGCTTTCTTT. The rearrangement links TRBV7-6 to TRBJ1-1, with D perhaps matching TRBD1 (5 bases). V dropped 4 bases and J dropped 1 base, with 22 bases sitting between them. The CDR3 consists of 18 residues. Germline CDR1 is SGHVS and CDR2 is FNYEAQ.

The chain combines TRBV11-2 with TRBJ2-1; the match to TRBD2 covers 11 bases. CDR1 and CDR2 from the germline V gene are SGHAT and FQNNGV. V shed 3 bases and J 4 bases; nucleotides not matched to a gene: 5. This CDR3 region has 16 residues. The DNA of the CDR3 is TGTGCCAGCAGCTTGGTAGCGGGAGGGCAATACAATGAGCAGTTCTTC. The encoded protein is CASSLVAGGQYNEQFF.

This clone was picked up a small number of times. The sample has other DNA sequences that encode this CDR3 too. The chain employs TRBV4-2 and TRBJ2-2; 8 nucleotides align to TRBD1. Germline CDR1 reads LGHNA; CDR2 reads YNFKEQ. CDR3 length equals 15 residues. The trim removed 6 bases at V and 1 base at J, leaving 4 bases unmatched. The CDR3 nucleotides are TGTGCCAGCAGTCGAGACAGGGGGAACACCGGGGAGCTGTTTTTT. Translating gives CASSRDRGNTGELFF.

The V call is TRBV30, the J call TRBJ1-2; D is unresolved. The CDR3 totals 11 residues. Germline V gene sequence: CDR1 GTSNPN, CDR2 SVGIG (reference sequence). Trimming shortened V by 7 bases and J by 4 bases, and 10 bases separated the two germline ends. The DNA for the CDR3 is TGTGCCTCTGACGGTAGCTATGGCTACACCTTC. As protein: CASDGSYGYTF. Combining the CDR3 with reference TRBV30 and TRBJ1-2 gives the whole variable domain SQTIHQWPATLVQPVGSPLSLECTVEGTSNPNLYWYRQAAGRGLQLLFYSVGIGQISSEVPQNLSASRPQDRQFILSSKKLLLSDSGFYLCASDGSYGYTFGSGTRLTVV.

CDR3 loop: CASSLVSQETQYF. The CDR3 nucleotides read TGTGCCAGCAGTTTAGTCAGCCAAGAGACCCAGTACTTC. The chain combines TRBV28 with TRBJ2-5; no reliable D call. V shed 2 bases and J shed 1 base, with 5 bases lying between them. The CDR3 runs 13 residues. The germline V gene has CDR1 MDHEN and CDR2 SYDVKM.

The rearrangement uses TRBV28 and TRBJ1-1; D remains ambiguous. Trimming removed 8 bases from V and 0 bases from J, with 13 bases in between. This CDR3 region has 14 residues. CDR1 and CDR2 (germline): MDHEN, SYDVKM. The CDR3 nucleotides read TGTGCCAGCGGTCCAGGTTTTATGAACACTGAAGCTTTCTTT. It is translated as CASGPGFMNTEAFF. The full variable domain, with the rest looked up from reference TRBV28 and TRBJ1-1, is DVKVTQSSRYLVKRTGEKVFLECVQDMDHENMFWYRQDPGLGLRLIYFSYDVKMKEKGDIPEGYSVSREKKERFSLILESASTNQTSMYLCASGPGFMNTEAFFGQGTRLTVV.

This clone was seen many times. The chain carries TRBV28 and TRBJ1-2, with 8 nucleotides matching TRBD1. Germline assignment: CDR1 MDHEN and CDR2 SYDVKM. The CDR3 sequence is 11 residues long. The CDR3 DNA is TGTCAAGCAGGGGGCCACTATGGCTACACCTTC. Protein sequence: CQAGGHYGYTF.

The V gene is TRBV7-2, the J gene TRBJ2-2; D unclear. Between the trimmed V and J ends, which lost 5 bases and 1 base, there was a span of 11 bases. The CDR3 spans 15 residues. The germline V gene encodes CDR1 SGHTA and CDR2 FQGNSA. The CDR3 sequence is CASSPLRRNTGELFF. The DNA for the CDR3 is TGTGCCAGCAGCCCTCTAAGGAGGAACACCGGGGAGCTGTTTTTT.

The chain joins TRBV28 to TRBJ2-4; 8 positions agree with TRBD1. The CDR3 consists of 14 residues. The V segment lost 6 bases and the J segment 2 bases; nucleotides outside the gene matches: 3. CDR1 and CDR2 (germline): MDHEN, SYDVKM. The CDR3 coding sequence is TGTGCCAGCAGGGCAGGGGGCTCCAAAAACATTCAGTACTTC. It encodes CASRAGGSKNIQYF.

About this clone: Different DNA sequences within this sample yield the same CDR3. V and J are TRBV5-8 and TRBJ2-1; 13 bases are a match to TRBD2. The CDR3 is 15 amino acids. Germline CDR1 is SGHTS and CDR2 is YDEGEE. V was pared by 4 bases and J by 5 bases, with 3 bases of the junction left unmatched. The CDR3 nucleotides read TGTGCCAGCAGCCGCGGGACTAGCGGGGACAATGAGCAGTTCTTC. As protein: CASSRGTSGDNEQFF.

This clone appeared once. J is TRBJ2-7 and V is TRBV5-4; D perhaps matches TRBD2 (7 bases). Germline V lookup: CDR1 SGHNT, CDR2 YYREEE (reference sequence). Deletions cut 0 bases from V and 7 bases from J, with 17 bases between. The CDR3 runs 15 residues. The chain's CDR3 is CASSLARGAPEEQYF. CDR3 bases: TGTGCCAGCAGCTTGGCCCGGGGGGCGCCGGAAGAGCAGTACTTC. The full variable domain, rest sourced from reference TRBV5-4 and TRBJ2-7, is ETGVTQSPTHLIKTRGQQVTLRCSSQSGHNTVSWYQQALGQGPQFIFQYYREEENGRGNFPPRFSGLQFPNYSSELNVNALELDDSALYLCASSLARGAPEEQYFGPGTRLTVT.

This chain joins TRBV28 and TRBJ2-6; D may correspond to TRBD1 or TRBD2 (5 bases each). Trimming removed 7 bases at V and 3 bases at J, with 13 bases between. This CDR3 has 15 amino acids. Germline V CDR1 and CDR2: MDHEN, SYDVKM. CDR3 residues: CASNWGFSGANVLTF. The CDR3 DNA is TGTGCCAGCAACTGGGGGTTTAGTGGGGCCAACGTCCTGACTTTC.

The chain uses TRBV7-9 and TRBJ2-7; D might be TRBD1 (7 bases). Deletions cut 5 bases from V and 0 bases from J, with 17 bases between. The CDR3 runs 16 residues. The germline CDR1 and CDR2 sequences are SEHNR and FQNEAQ (reference sequence). CDR3 loop: CASSQGGLRFSYEQYF. In DNA, the CDR3 is TGTGCCAGCAGCCAGGGGGGTCTGCGGTTCTCCTACGAGCAGTACTTC.

The chain recombines TRBV6-8 with TRBJ2-3, with 7 bases aligning to TRBD2. Germline CDR1 MNHGY, CDR2 SAAAGT. CDR3 size: 17 residues. The trim removed 0 bases at V and 2 bases at J, leaving 8 bases unmatched. CDR3 loop: CASSYSILAPNTDTQYF. DNA of the CDR3: TGTGCCAGCAGTTACTCGATACTAGCGCCAAACACAGATACGCAGTATTTT.

V and J are TRBV11-3 and TRBJ2-5; 15 bases match TRBD2. Germline V gene lookup returns CDR1 SGHNT and CDR2 YENEEA. The CDR3 totals 17 residues. V was pared by 5 bases and J by 2 bases, with 6 bases of the junction left unmatched. This CDR3 is CASSPGLAGGGQETQYF. CDR3 DNA sequence: TGTGCCAGCAGCCCGGGACTAGCGGGAGGAGGGCAAGAGACCCAGTACTTC.

The rearrangement joins TRBV19 to TRBJ2-1; the match to TRBD1 covers 10 bases. Trimming took 5 bases from V and 3 from J; bases not matched to a gene: 4. CDR3 length equals 15 residues. CDR1 and CDR2 from the germline V gene are LNHDA and SQIVND (reference sequence). CDR3 DNA sequence: TGTGCCAGTAGTCGACAGGGGGCCTTCTACAATGAGCAGTTCTTC. It encodes CASSRQGAFYNEQFF.

The CDR3 is CASSEGQPLNTEAFF. CDR3 in DNA: TGTGCCAGCTCAGAAGGACAGCCCCTGAACACTGAAGCTTTCTTT. The chain links TRBV18 to TRBJ1-1, with TRBD1 as a possible D gene (6 bases). This CDR3 has 15 residues. Between the trimmed V and J ends, which lost 5 bases and 0 bases, there was a span of 13 bases. Germline CDR1 KGHSH, CDR2 LQKENI.

The chain employs TRBV29-1 and TRBJ2-3; D is possibly TRBD2 (7 bases). V lost 2 bases and J 4 bases, leaving 16 bases between the germline ends. Per the germline V gene, CDR1 is SQVTM and CDR2 is ANQGSEA. There are 15 residues in the CDR3. The CDR3, as DNA: TGCAGCGTTGAATTGGCCAGGGGAGGGCCAGATACGCAGTATTTT. Residues: CSVELARGGPDTQYF.

This clone was counted at least ten times. The chain employs TRBV29-1 and TRBJ2-7; 13 bases are shared with TRBD2. This CDR3 is 19 amino acids long. The trim removed 6 bases at V and 6 bases at J, leaving 23 bases unmatched. From germline, CDR1 is SQVTM and CDR2 ANQGSEA. Here the CDR3 reads CSVRLTRLAGGPPTGEQYF. As DNA, the CDR3 is TGCAGCGTCCGATTGACCAGACTAGCGGGAGGACCTCCTACGGGCGAGCAGTACTTC.

The table lists this clone with a count of one. This chain connects TRBV5-1 to TRBJ2-6; D is undetermined. The germline V gene encodes CDR1 SGHRS and CDR2 YFSETQ. The length of the CDR3 is 14 residues. V lost 7 bases and J lost 0, with 8 bases in between. The CDR3 loop reads CASGDHSGANVLTF. The CDR3 bases are TGCGCCAGCGGAGACCACTCTGGGGCCAACGTCCTGACTTTC.

In this sample, this clone turned up many times. This CDR3 is also generated by other DNA sequences in the sample. The chain links TRBV5-8 to TRBJ1-5, with TRBD1 matching 10 bases. Per the germline V gene, CDR1 is SGHTS and CDR2 is YDEGEE. CDR3 length: 14 residues. After removal of 7 bases from V and 4 bases from J, the junction contained 5 bases not matched to a gene. CDR3 amino acids: CASCRQGANQPQHF. In nucleotides, the CDR3 is TGTGCCAGCTGCAGACAGGGGGCTAATCAGCCCCAGCATTTT.